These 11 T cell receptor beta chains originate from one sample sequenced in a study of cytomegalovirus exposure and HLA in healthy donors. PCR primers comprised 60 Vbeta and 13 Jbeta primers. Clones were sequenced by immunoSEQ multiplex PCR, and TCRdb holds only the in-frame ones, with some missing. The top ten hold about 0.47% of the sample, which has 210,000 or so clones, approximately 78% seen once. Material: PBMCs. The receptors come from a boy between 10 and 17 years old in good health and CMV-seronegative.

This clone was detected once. Here the CDR3 DNA reads TGTGCCAGCAGCTTAGACGGGGACTACCAAGAGACCCAGTACTTC. Encoded protein: CASSLDGDYQETQYF. The chain recombines TRBV11-1 with TRBJ2-5; a weak D match, TRBD2 (6 bases). V gave up 1 base and J gave up 0 bases, with 9 bases separating them. The CDR3 loop spans 15 amino acids. Germline loops: CDR1 SGHAT, CDR2 FQDESV (reference sequence).

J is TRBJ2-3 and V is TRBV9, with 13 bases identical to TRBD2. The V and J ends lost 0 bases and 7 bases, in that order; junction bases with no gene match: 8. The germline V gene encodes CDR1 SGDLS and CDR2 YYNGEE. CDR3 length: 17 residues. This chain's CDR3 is CASSVGGTSGARHTQYF. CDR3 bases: TGTGCCAGCAGCGTAGGGGGGACTAGCGGGGCACGGCATACGCAGTATTTT.

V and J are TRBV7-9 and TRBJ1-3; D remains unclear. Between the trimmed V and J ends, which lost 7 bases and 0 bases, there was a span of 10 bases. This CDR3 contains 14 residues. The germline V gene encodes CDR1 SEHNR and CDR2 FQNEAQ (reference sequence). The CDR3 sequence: CASIPPGSGNTIYF. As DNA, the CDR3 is TGTGCCAGCATCCCCCCGGGCTCTGGAAACACCATATATTTT.

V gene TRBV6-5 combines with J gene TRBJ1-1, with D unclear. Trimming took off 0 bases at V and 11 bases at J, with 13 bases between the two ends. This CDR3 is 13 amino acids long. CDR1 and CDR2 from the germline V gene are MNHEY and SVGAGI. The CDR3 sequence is CASSYSKRGSAFF. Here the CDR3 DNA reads TGTGCCAGCAGTTACTCGAAACGTGGGAGTGCTTTCTTT.

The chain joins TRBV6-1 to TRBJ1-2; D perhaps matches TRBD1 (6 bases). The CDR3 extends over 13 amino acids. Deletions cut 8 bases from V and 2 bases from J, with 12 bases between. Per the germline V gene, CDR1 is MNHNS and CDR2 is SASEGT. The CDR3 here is CASGTYLNYGYTF. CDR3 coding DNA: TGTGCCAGCGGGACATATCTAAACTATGGCTACACCTTC.

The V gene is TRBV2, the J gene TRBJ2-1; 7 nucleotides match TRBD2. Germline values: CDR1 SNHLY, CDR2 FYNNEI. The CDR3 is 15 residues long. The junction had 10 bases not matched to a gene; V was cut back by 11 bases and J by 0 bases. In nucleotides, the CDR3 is TGTGCCCTCCGACGACTAGCAGGCTCCTACAATGAGCAGTTCTTC. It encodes CALRRLAGSYNEQFF.

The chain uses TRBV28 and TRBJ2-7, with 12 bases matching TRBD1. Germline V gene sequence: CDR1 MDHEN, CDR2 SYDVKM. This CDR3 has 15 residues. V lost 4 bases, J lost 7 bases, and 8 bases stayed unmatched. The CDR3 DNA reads TGTGCCAGCAGTTCGGGGGGACAGGGGGCGGGGGAGCAGTACTTC. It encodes CASSSGGQGAGEQYF.

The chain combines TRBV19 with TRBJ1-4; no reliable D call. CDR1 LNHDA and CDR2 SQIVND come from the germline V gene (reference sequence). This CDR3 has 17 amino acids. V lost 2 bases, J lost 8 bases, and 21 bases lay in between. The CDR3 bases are TGTGCCAGTAGTATAAACGTACGCGATGCCTACGAGGAAAAACTGTTTTTT. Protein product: CASSINVRDAYEEKLFF.

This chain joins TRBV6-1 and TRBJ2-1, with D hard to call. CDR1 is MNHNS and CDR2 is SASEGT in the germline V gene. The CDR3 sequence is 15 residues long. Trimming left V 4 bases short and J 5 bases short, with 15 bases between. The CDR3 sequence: CASSGGGNFHNEQFF. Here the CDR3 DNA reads TGTGCCAGCAGTGGCGGCGGAAATTTCCACAATGAGCAGTTCTTC.

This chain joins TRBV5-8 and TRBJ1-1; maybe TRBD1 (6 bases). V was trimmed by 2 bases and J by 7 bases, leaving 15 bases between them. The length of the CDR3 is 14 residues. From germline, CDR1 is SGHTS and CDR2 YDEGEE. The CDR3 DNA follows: TGTGCCAGCAGCTTAGGGGGTCGCGCACTTGAAGCTTTCTTT. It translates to CASSLGGRALEAFF.

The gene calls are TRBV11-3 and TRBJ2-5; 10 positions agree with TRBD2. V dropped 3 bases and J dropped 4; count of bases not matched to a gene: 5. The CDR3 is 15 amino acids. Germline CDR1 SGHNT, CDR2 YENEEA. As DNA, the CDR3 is TGTGCCAGCAGCTTTGGCGTAGCGGGGGGAGAGACCCAGTACTTC. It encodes CASSFGVAGGETQYF.